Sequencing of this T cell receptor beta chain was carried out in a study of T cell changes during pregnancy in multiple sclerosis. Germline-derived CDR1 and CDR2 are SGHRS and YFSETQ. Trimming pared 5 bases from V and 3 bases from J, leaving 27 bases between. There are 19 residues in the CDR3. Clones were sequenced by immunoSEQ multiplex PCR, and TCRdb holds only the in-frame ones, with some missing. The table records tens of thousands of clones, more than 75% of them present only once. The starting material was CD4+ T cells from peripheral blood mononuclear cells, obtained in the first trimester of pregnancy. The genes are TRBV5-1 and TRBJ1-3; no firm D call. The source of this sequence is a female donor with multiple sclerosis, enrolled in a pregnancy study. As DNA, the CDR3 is TGCGCCAGCAGTCTCGACGGGGTCCCCAGAAAGATAGTTGGAAACACCATATATTTT. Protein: CASSLDGVPRKIVGNTIYF.